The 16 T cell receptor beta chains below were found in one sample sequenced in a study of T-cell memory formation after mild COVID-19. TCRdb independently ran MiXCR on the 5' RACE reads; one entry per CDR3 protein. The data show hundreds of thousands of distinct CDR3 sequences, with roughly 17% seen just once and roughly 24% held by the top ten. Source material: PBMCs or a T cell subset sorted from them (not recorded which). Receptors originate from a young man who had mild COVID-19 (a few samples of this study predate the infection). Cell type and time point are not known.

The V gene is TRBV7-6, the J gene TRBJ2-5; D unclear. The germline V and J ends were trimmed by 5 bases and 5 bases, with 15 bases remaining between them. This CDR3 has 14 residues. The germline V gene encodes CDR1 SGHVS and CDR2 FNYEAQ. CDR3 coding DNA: TGTGCCAGCAGCCCCCGGGCCCCCTCGGAGACCCAGTACTTC. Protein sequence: CASSPRAPSETQYF.

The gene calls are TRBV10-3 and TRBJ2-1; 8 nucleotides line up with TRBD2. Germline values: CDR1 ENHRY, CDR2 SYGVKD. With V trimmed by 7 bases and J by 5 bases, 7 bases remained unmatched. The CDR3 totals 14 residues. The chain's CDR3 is CAIKVAGGNNEQFF. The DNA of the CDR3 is TGTGCCATCAAGGTCGCGGGGGGAAACAATGAGCAGTTCTTC.

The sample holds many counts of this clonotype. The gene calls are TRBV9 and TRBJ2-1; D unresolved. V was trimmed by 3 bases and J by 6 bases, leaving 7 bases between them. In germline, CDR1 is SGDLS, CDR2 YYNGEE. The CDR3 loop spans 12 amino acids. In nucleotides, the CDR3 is TGTGCCAGCAGCGCCCTCCCCAATGAGCAGTTCTTC. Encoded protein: CASSALPNEQFF.

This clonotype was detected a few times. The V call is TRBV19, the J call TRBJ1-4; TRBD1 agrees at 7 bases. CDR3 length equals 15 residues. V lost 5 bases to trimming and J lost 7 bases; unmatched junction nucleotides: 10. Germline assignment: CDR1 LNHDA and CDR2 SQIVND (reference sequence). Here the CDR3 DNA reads TGTGCCAGTAGTCGGAGGGGGCAGGTCGGTGAAAAACTGTTTTTT. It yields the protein CASSRRGQVGEKLFF.

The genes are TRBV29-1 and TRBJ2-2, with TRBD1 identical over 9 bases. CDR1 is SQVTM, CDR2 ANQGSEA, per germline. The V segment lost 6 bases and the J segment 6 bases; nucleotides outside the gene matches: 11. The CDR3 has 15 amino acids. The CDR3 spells CSVDRTGDVSGELFF. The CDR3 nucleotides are TGCAGCGTGGATAGGACAGGGGACGTGTCCGGGGAGCTGTTTTTT.

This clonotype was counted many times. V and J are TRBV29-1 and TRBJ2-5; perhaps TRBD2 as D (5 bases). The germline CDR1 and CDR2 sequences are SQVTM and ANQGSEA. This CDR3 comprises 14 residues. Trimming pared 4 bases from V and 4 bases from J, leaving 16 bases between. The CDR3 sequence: CSVGGPRGGETQYF. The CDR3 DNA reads TGCAGCGTTGGAGGGCCCCGCGGAGGAGAGACCCAGTACTTC.

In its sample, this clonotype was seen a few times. CDR3 region: CASRGPRVEAKNIQYF. CDR3 DNA sequence: TGTGCCAGTAGGGGCCCCCGGGTCGAGGCCAAAAACATTCAGTACTTC. The V and J genes are TRBV19 and TRBJ2-4; D not resolved. Germline V gene lookup returns CDR1 LNHDA and CDR2 SQIVND (reference sequence). CDR3 size: 16 residues. V lost 6 bases and J 1 base, leaving 16 bases between the germline ends. The whole variable domain, filled in from reference TRBV19 and TRBJ2-4, reads DGGITQSPKYLFRKEGQNVTLSCEQNLNHDAMYWYRQDPGQGLRLIYYSQIVNDFQKGDIAEGYSVSREKKESFPLTVTSAQKNPTAFYLCASRGPRVEAKNIQYFGAGTRLSVL.

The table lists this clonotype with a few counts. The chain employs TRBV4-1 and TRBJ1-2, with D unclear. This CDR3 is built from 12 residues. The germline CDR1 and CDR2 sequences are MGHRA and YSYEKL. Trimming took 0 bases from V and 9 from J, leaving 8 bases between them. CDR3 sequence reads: CASSQDGRSYTF. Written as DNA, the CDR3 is TGCGCCAGCAGCCAAGATGGCAGGAGCTACACCTTC.

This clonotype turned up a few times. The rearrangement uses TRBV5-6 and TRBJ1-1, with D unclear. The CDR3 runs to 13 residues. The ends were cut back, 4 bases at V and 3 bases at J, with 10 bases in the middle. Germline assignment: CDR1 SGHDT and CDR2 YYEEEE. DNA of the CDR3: TGTGCCAGCAGCCCACTACTCGACACTGAAGCTTTCTTT. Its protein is CASSPLLDTEAFF.

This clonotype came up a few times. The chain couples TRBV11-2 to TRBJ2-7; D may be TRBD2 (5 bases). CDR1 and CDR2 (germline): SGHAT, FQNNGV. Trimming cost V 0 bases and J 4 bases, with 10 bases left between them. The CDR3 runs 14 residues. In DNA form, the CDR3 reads TGTGCCAGCAGCTTAGATTCGGGGTTTTACGAGCAGTACGTC. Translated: CASSLDSGFYEQYV.

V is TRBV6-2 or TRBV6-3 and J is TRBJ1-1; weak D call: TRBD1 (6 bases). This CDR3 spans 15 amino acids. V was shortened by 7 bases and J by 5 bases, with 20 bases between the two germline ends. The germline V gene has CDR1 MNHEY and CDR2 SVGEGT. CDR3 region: CASISGGRVRTEAFF. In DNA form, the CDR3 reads TGTGCCAGCATTTCGGGGGGCAGGGTAAGGACTGAAGCTTTCTTT.

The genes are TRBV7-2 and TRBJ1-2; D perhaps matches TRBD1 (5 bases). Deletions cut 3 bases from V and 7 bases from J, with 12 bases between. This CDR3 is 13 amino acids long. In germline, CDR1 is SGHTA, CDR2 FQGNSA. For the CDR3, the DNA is TGTGCCAGCAGCTTGGGACCGGGCACTGGCTACACCTTC. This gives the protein CASSLGPGTGYTF.

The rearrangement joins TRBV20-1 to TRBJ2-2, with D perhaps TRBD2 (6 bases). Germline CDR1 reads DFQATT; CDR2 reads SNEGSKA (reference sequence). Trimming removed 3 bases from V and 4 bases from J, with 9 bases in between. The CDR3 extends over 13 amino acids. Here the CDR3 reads CSARWRGTGELFF. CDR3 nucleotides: TGCAGTGCTAGGTGGCGGGGCACCGGGGAGCTGTTTTTT.

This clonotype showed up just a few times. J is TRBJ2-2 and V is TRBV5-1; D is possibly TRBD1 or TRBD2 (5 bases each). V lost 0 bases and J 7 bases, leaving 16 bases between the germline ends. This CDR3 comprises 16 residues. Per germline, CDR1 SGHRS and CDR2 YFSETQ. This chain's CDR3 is CASSLGTGRRIGELFF. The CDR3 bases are TGCGCCAGCAGCTTGGGGACGGGGCGCAGGATCGGGGAGCTGTTTTTT.

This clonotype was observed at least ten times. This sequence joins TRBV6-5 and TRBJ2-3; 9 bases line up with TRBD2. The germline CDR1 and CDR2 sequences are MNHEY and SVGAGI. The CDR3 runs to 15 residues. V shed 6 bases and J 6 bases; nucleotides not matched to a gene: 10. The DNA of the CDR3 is TGTGCCAGCAGCCCTAGCGGGGATGGGGTGGATACGCAGTATTTT. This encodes CASSPSGDGVDTQYF.

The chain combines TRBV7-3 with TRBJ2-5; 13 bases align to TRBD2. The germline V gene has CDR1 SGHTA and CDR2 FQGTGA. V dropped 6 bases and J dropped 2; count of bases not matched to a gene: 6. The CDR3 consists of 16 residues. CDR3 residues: CASSRGGLAGQETQYF. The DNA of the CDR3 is TGTGCCAGCAGTAGGGGGGGACTAGCGGGGCAAGAGACCCAGTACTTC.